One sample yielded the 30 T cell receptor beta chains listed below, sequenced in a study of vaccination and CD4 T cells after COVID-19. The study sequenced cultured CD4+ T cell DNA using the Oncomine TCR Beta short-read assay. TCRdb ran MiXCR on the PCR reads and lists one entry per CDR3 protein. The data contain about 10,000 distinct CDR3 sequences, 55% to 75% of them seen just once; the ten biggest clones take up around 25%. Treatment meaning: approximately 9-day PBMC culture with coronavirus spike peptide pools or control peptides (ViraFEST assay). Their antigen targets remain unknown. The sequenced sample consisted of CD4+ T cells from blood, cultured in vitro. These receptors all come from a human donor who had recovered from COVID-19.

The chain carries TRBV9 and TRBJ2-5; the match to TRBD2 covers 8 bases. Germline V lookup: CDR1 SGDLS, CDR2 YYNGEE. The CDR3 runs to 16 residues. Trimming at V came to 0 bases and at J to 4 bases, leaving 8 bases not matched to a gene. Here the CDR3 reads CASSVADGGAAETQYF. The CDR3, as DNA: TGTGCCAGCAGCGTAGCTGACGGGGGGGCCGCAGAGACCCAGTACTTC.

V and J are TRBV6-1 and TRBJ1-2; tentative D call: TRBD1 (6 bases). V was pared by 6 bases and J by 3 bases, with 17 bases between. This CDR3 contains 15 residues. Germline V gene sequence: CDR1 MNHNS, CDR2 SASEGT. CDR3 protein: CASSVSDRRYYGYTF. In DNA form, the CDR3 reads TGTGCCAGCAGCGTATCGGACAGACGGTACTATGGCTACACCTTC.

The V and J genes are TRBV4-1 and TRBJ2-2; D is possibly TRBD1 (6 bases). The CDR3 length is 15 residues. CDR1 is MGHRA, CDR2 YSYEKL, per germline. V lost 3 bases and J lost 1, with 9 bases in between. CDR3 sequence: CASSHGTLNTGELFF. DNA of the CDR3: TGCGCCAGCAGCCACGGGACACTGAACACCGGGGAGCTGTTTTTT.

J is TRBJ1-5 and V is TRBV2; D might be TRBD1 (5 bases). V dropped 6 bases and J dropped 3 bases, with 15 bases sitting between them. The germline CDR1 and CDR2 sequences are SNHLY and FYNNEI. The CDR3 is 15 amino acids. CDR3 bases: TGTGCCAGCAGCGGGGAGGCAGGGACCAATCAGCCCCAGCATTTT. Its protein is CASSGEAGTNQPQHF. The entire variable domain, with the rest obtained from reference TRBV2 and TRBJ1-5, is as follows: EPEVTQTPSHQVTQMGQEVILRCVPISNHLYFYWYRQILGQKVEFLVSFYNNEISEKSEIFDDQFSVERPDGSNFTLKIRSTKLEDSAMYFCASSGEAGTNQPQHFGDGTRLSIL.

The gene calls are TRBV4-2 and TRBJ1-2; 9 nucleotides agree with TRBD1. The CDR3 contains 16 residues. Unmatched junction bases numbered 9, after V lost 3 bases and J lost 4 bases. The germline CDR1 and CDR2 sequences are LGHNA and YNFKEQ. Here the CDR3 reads CASSQPGQGPGYGYTF. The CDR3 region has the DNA TGTGCCAGCAGCCAGCCGGGACAGGGACCGGGCTATGGCTACACCTTC.

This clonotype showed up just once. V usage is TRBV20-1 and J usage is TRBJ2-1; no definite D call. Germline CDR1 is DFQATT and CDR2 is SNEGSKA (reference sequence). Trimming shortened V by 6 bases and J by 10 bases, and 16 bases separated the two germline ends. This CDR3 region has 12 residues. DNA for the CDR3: TGCAGTGCACCTGTGGGGTCGGGCGAGCAGTTCTTC. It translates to CSAPVGSGEQFF.

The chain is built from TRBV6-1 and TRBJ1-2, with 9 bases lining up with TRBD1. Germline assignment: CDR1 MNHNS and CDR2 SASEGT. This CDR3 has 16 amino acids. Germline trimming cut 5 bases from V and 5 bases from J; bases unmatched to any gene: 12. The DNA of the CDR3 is TGTGCCAGCAGTCCGTCGACAGGGGGGGGAAGGTATGGCTACACCTTC. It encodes CASSPSTGGGRYGYTF.

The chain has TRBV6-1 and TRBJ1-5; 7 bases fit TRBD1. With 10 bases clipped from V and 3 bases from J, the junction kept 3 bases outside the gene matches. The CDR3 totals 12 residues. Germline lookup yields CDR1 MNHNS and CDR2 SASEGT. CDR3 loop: CATQGYNQPQHF. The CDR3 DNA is TGTGCCACACAGGGGTACAATCAGCCCCAGCATTTT.

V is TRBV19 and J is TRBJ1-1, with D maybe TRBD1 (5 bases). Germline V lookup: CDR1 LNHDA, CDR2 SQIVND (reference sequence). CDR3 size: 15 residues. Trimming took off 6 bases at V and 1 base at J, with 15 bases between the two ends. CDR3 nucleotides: TGTGCCAGTAGGTTAAGGGACGGATCGAACACTGAAGCTTTCTTT. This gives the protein CASRLRDGSNTEAFF.

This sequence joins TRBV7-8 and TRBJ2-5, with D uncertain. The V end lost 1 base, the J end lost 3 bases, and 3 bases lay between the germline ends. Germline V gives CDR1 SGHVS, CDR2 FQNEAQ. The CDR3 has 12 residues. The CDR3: CASSLGKETQYF. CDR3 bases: TGTGCCAGCAGCTTAGGCAAAGAGACCCAGTACTTC.

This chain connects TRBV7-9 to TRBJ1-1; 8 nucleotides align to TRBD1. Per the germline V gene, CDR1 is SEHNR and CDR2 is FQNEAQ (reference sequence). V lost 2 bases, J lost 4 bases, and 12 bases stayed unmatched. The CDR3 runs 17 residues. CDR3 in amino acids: CASSLLSDRVSGTEAFF. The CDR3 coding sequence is TGTGCCAGCAGCTTATTATCGGACAGGGTATCGGGCACTGAAGCTTTCTTT.

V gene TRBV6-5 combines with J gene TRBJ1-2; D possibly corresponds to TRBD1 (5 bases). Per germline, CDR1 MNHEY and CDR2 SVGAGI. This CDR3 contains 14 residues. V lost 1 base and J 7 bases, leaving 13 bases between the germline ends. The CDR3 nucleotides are TGTGCCAGCAGTTACTACAGACAGCGCGGTGGCTACACCTTC. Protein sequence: CASSYYRQRGGYTF.

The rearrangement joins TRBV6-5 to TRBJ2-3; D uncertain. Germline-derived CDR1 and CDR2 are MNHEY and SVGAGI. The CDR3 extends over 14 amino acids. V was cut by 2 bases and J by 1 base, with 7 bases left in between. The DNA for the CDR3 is TGTGCCAGCAGTTACAGGGTTCGCACAGATACGCAGTATTTT. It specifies CASSYRVRTDTQYF.

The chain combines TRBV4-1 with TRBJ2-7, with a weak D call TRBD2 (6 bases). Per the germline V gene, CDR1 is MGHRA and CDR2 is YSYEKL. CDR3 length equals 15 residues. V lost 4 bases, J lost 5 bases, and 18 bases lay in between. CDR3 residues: CASSRPLGGKNEQYF. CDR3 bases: TGCGCCAGCAGCCGTCCCCTTGGAGGGAAGAACGAGCAGTACTTC.

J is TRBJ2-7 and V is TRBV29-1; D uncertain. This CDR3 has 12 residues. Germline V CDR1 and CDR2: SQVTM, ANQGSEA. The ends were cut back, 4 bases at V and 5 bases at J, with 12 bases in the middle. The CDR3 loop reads CSVASLTHEQYF. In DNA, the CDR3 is TGCAGCGTTGCTAGTCTAACTCACGAGCAGTACTTC.

CDR3 nucleotide sequence: TGTGCCAGCACCCACCGGACAGGGAGCTCCTATAATTCACCCCTCCACTTT. Protein product: CASTHRTGSSYNSPLHF. The chain couples TRBV6-2 or TRBV6-3 to TRBJ1-6; TRBD1 matches at 8 bases. The CDR3 consists of 17 residues. V trimming: 7 bases; J trimming: 0 bases; junction bases outside the gene matches: 8. Germline CDR1 MNHEY, CDR2 SVGEGT.

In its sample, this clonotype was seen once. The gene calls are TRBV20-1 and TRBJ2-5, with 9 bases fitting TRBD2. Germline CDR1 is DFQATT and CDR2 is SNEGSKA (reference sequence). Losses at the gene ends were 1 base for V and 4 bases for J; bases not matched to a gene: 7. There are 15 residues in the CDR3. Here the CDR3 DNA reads TGCAGTGCTAGAGTTGCTAGCGGGACGGGAGAGACCCAGTACTTC. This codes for CSARVASGTGETQYF.

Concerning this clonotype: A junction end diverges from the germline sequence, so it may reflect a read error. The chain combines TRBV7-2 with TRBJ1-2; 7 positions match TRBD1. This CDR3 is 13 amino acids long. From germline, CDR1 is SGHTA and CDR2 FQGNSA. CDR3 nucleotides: TGTGCCAGCAGCGTACAGGGGAACTCTGGCTACACCTTC. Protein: CASSVQGNSGYTF.

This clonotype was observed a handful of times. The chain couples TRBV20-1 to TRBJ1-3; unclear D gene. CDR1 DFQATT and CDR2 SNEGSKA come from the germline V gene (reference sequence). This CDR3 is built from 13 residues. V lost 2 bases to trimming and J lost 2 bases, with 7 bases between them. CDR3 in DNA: TGCAGTGCTAGATCTCCTGCTGGAAACACCATATATTTT. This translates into CSARSPAGNTIYF.

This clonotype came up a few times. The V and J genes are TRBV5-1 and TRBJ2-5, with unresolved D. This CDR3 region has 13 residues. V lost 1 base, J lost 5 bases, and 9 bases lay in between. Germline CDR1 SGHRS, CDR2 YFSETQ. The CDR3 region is CASSLFAGETQYF. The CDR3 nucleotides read TGCGCCAGCAGCTTGTTTGCTGGGGAGACCCAGTACTTC.

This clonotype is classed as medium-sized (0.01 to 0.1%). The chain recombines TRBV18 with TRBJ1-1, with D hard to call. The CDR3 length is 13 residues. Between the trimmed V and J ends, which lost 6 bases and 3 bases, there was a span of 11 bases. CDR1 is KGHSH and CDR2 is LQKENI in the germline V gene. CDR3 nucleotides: TGTGCCAGCTCGGCGAAGCCGGACACTGAAGCTTTCTTT. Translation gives CASSAKPDTEAFF.

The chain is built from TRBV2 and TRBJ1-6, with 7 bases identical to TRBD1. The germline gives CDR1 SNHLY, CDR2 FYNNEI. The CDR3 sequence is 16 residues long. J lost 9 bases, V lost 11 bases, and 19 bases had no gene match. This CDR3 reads CACGIGTDYEFSPLHF. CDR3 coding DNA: TGTGCCTGCGGCATCGGGACAGATTACGAATTTTCACCCCTCCACTTT.

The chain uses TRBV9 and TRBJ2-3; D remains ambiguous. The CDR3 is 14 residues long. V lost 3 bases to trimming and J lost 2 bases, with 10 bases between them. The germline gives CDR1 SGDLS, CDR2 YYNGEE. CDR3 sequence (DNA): TGTGCCAGCAGCGATAGATACTACACAGATACGCAGTATTTT. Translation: CASSDRYYTDTQYF.

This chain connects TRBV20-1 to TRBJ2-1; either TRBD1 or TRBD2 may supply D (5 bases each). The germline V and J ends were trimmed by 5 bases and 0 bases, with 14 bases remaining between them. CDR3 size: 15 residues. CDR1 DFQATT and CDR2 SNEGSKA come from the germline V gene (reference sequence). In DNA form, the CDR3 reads TGCAGTGCTTCGGGGCTGGGGAGCTCCTACAATGAGCAGTTCTTC. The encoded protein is CSASGLGSSYNEQFF.

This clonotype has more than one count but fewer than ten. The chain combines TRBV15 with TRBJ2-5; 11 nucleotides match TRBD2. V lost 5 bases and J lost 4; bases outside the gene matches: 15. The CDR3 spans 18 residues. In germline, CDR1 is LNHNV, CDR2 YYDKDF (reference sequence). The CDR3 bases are TGTGCCACCAGCGCCTGGAGGCTAGCGGGGGGCGCGGTAGAGACCCAGTACTTC. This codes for CATSAWRLAGGAVETQYF.

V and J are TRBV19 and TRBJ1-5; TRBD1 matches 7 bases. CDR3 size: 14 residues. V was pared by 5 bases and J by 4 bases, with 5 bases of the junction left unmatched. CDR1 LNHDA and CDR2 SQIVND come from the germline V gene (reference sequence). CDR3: CASSLPQGNQPQHF. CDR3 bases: TGTGCCAGTAGTCTACCACAGGGGAATCAGCCCCAGCATTTT.

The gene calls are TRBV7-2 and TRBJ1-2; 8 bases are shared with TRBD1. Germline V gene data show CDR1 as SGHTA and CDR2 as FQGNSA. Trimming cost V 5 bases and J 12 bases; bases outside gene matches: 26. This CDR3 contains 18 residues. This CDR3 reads CASSPSAGVGQAKVGHTF. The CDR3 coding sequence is TGTGCCAGCAGCCCCAGCGCGGGCGTGGGACAGGCAAAGGTCGGGCACACCTTC.

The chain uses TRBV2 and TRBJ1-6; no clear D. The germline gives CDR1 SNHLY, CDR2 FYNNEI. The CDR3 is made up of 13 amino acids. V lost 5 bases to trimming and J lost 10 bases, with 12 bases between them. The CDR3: CASSPPAESPLHF. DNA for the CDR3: TGTGCCAGCAGTCCCCCGGCGGAATCACCCCTCCACTTT. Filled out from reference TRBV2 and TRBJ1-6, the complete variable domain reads EPEVTQTPSHQVTQMGQEVILRCVPISNHLYFYWYRQILGQKVEFLVSFYNNEISEKSEIFDDQFSVERPDGSNFTLKIRSTKLEDSAMYFCASSPPAESPLHFGNGTRLTVT.

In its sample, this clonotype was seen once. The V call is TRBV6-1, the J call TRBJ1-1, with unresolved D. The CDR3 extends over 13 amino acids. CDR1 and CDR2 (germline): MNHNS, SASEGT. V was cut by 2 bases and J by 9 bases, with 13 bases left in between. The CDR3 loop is CASSELFGDKAFF. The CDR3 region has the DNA TGTGCCAGCAGTGAATTGTTTGGAGACAAAGCTTTCTTT.

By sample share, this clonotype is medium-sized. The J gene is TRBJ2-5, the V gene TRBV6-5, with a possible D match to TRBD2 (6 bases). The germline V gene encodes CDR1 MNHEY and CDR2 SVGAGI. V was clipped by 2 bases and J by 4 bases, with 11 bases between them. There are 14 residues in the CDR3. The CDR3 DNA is TGTGCCAGCAGTTACCGGCTCGGGGGAGAGACCCAGTACTTC. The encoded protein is CASSYRLGGETQYF.